The T cell receptor (beta chain) described here comes from a study of memory CD4+ T cells and cytomegalovirus serostatus. General study results and limits: Suggested: most of the CMV-linked TCR signature lies in CD4+ memory cells.

Germline loops: CDR1 LGHNA, CDR2 YNFKEQ. V was clipped by 0 bases and J by 1 base, with 4 bases between them. The CDR3 is 14 amino acids. Sequencing used immunoSEQ multiplex PCR; TCRdb keeps in-frame clones, though not all of them. The data hold about 92,000 clones, with 80% observed a single time. About this clone: Its antigen is still unknown.

The sort gate was single viable CD3+CD4+CD8-CD45RO+ cells for memory CD4+ T cells. Sequencing used memory CD4+ T cells from blood. V gene TRBV4-2 combines with J gene TRBJ2-4, with no clear D. The receptor was derived from an adult in good health and CMV-seropositive. The CDR3 DNA follows: TGTGCCAGCAGCCAAGACGGGGCCAAAAACATTCAGTACTTC. Translation: CASSQDGAKNIQYF.